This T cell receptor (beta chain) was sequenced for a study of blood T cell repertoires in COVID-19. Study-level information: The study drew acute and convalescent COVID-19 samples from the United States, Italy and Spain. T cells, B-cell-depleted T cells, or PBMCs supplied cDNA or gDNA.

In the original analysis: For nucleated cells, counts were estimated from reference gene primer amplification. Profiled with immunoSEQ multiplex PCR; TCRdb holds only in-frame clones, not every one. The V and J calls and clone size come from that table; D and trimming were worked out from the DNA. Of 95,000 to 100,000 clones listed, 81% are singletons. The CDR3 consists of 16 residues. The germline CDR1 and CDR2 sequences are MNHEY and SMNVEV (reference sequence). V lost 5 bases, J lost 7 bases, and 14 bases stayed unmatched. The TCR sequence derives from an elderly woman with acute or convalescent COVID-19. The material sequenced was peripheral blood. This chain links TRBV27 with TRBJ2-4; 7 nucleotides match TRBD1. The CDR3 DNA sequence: TGTGCCAGCAGTCCCGACCTAGGGACAGTCCGCAACATTCAGTACTTC. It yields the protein CASSPDLGTVRNIQYF.